The 20 T cell receptor beta chains below were found in one sample sequenced in a study of early T cells in non-severe SARS-CoV-2 infection. In TCRdb, the 5' RACE reads were re-called with MiXCR into one record per CDR3 protein. The sample includes around 50,000 distinct CDR3 sequences, roughly 6.5% of them seen just once. Sample: whole blood. The source is an adult who was a healthcare worker with PCR-confirmed SARS-CoV-2 infection or an uninfected control (not recorded which).

This clonotype came up many times. This rearrangement joins TRBV12-3 or TRBV12-4 to TRBJ1-5; 8 positions agree with TRBD1. V gave up 1 base and J gave up 4 bases; unmatched junction bases: 12. This CDR3 spans 18 amino acids. In DNA form, the CDR3 reads TGTGCCAGCAGTTTAGGGTATGAGGCAGGGGGCGCGAATCAGCCCCAGCATTTT. It is translated as CASSLGYEAGGANQPQHF.

The chain has TRBV12-3 or TRBV12-4 and TRBJ2-2; possible D gene TRBD2, 5 bases. CDR3 length equals 15 residues. Trimming stripped 6 bases from V and 1 base from J, with 12 bases between. The CDR3 spells CASRTGNLNTGELFF. The CDR3 DNA reads as TGTGCCAGCAGAACGGGAAATCTGAACACCGGGGAGCTGTTTTTT.

This clonotype occurred many times. This chain links TRBV28 with TRBJ2-7, with D maybe TRBD1 (5 bases). This CDR3 contains 17 residues. Trimming pared 4 bases from V and 0 bases from J, leaving 19 bases between. Germline lookup yields CDR1 MDHEN and CDR2 SYDVKM. CDR3 in DNA: TGTGCCAGCAGTTCGCCCTATCAGGGATTCCGCTCCTACGAGCAGTACTTC. The encoded protein is CASSSPYQGFRSYEQYF.

This clonotype was found a few times. The V call is TRBV29-1, the J call TRBJ2-5; perhaps TRBD2 as D (6 bases). Germline V gives CDR1 SQVTM, CDR2 ANQGSEA. There are 12 residues in the CDR3. The V end lost 2 bases, the J end lost 5 bases, and 9 bases lay between the germline ends. CDR3 protein: CSVEWLAETQYF. CDR3 in DNA: TGCAGCGTTGAATGGCTAGCGGAGACCCAGTACTTC.

The chain carries TRBV6-1 and TRBJ2-2, with TRBD1 as a possible D gene (5 bases). The CDR3 loop spans 14 amino acids. The germline V gene encodes CDR1 MNHNS and CDR2 SASEGT. Trimming removed 4 bases from V and 1 base from J, with 7 bases in between. Written as DNA, the CDR3 is TGTGCCAGCAGTGGAGACAGGAACACCGGGGAGCTGTTTTTT. Its protein product is CASSGDRNTGELFF.

Regarding this clonotype: A much larger clonotype is one base distant, so this may be a read error. The chain's CDR3 is CASSEERASGGLGTQFF. The CDR3 DNA follows: TGTGCCAGCAGTGAAGAGAGGGCTAGCGGGGGTTTAGGGACCCAGTTCTTC. The chain uses TRBV6-1 and TRBJ2-5; TRBD2 agrees at 10 bases. The J call may not be correct, given that the DNA end is closer to TRBJ2-1. The CDR3 length is 17 residues. The germline V gene has CDR1 MNHNS and CDR2 SASEGT.

A few counts support this clonotype. The V call is TRBV7-6, the J call TRBJ2-2; 9 bases align to TRBD2. The junction had 5 bases not matched to a gene; V was cut back by 5 bases and J by 4 bases. Per the germline V gene, CDR1 is SGHVS and CDR2 is FNYEAQ. The CDR3 loop spans 15 amino acids. CDR3 sequence (DNA): TGTGCCAGCAGCCCGGGACTAGCCCCCACCGGGGAGCTGTTTTTT. Translated: CASSPGLAPTGELFF.

This clonotype has a handful of counts. The chain has TRBV6-1 and TRBJ2-3; D possibly corresponds to TRBD1 (6 bases). The germline V gene encodes CDR1 MNHNS and CDR2 SASEGT. The CDR3 spans 16 residues. V lost 6 bases to trimming and J lost 0 bases, with 16 bases between them. CDR3 region: CASSPQRGQSTDTQYF. CDR3 nucleotide sequence: TGTGCCAGCAGCCCTCAAAGAGGACAGAGCACAGATACGCAGTATTTT.

Concerning this clonotype itself: A much larger clone differs from this one at a single base, so this may be a read error. The rearrangement uses TRBV19 and TRBJ2-1, with D tentatively TRBD2 (6 bases). V lost 7 bases and J 2 bases, leaving 21 bases between the germline ends. The CDR3 spans 17 residues. Per the germline V gene, CDR1 is LNHDA and CDR2 is SQIVND (reference sequence). In DNA, the CDR3 is TGTGCCAGTACCCTAAGTTTAGCGGTGGGGCCCTACAATGAGCAGTTCTTC. This sequence encodes CASTLSLAVGPYNEQFF.

The chain is built from TRBV6-5 and TRBJ2-2; D gene unclear. Trimming removed 2 bases at V and 5 bases at J, with 9 bases between. The germline V gene encodes CDR1 MNHEY and CDR2 SVGAGI. The CDR3 spans 14 residues. CDR3 coding DNA: TGTGCCAGCAGTTACGGCTTCCGTACCGGGGAGCTGTTTTTT. The encoded protein is CASSYGFRTGELFF.

This clonotype was found many times. This chain links TRBV19 with TRBJ2-5; no firm D call. Germline loops: CDR1 LNHDA, CDR2 SQIVND (reference sequence). Trimming stripped 2 bases from V and 5 bases from J, with 12 bases between. The CDR3 covers 14 residues. The CDR3 protein is CASSIKASFETQYF. The CDR3 region has the DNA TGTGCCAGTAGTATAAAGGCCTCGTTCGAGACCCAGTACTTC.

The rearrangement links TRBV20-1 to TRBJ2-7; 8 bases line up with TRBD1. Unmatched junction bases numbered 5, after V lost 2 bases and J lost 2 bases. The V gene's germline CDR1 is DFQATT and CDR2 SNEGSKA (reference sequence). The CDR3 totals 14 residues. CDR3 amino acids: CSARTGTGPYEQYF. The CDR3 DNA sequence: TGCAGTGCTAGAACCGGGACAGGTCCCTACGAGCAGTACTTC.

The genes are TRBV5-4 and TRBJ2-5; TRBD2 is a possible D gene (5 bases). The V gene's germline CDR1 is SGHNT and CDR2 YYREEE (reference sequence). The CDR3 loop spans 15 amino acids. Trimming took 0 bases from V and 2 from J, leaving 11 bases between them. The CDR3 DNA reads TGTGCCAGCAGCTTGGGGGGTCCGGGACAAGAGACCCAGTACTTC. Translated, it gives CASSLGGPGQETQYF.

This clonotype came up many times. The CDR3, as DNA: TGTGCCAGCAGCTTAGCCTATGAGCAGTTCTTC. Protein sequence: CASSLAYEQFF. This rearrangement joins TRBV7-6 to TRBJ2-1; D is unclear. CDR3 size: 11 residues. Germline V CDR1 and CDR2: SGHVS, FNYEAQ. Trimming removed 0 bases from V and 8 bases from J, with 2 bases in between.

This clonotype was seen a few times. The CDR3: CASSPSTDTQYF. The CDR3 DNA reads as TGTGCCAGCAGCCCCAGCACAGATACGCAGTATTTT. The chain employs TRBV2 and TRBJ2-3; no definite D call. The germline V gene encodes CDR1 SNHLY and CDR2 FYNNEI. V lost 6 bases to trimming and J lost 0 bases, with 4 bases between them. CDR3 length: 12 amino acids. Variable domain in full (rest from reference TRBV2 and TRBJ2-3): EPEVTQTPSHQVTQMGQEVILRCVPISNHLYFYWYRQILGQKVEFLVSFYNNEISEKSEIFDDQFSVERPDGSNFTLKIRSTKLEDSAMYFCASSPSTDTQYFGPGTRLTVL.

The gene calls are TRBV2 and TRBJ2-4; D ambiguous. Germline V gene lookup returns CDR1 SNHLY and CDR2 FYNNEI. V shed 6 bases and J shed 0 bases, with 12 bases lying between them. This CDR3 has 15 residues. CDR3 sequence: CASSPPRLAKNIQYF. The CDR3 coding sequence is TGTGCCAGCAGCCCGCCCAGGTTAGCCAAAAACATTCAGTACTTC.

This clonotype was seen repeatedly, ten times or more. The chain is built from TRBV12-3 or TRBV12-4 and TRBJ2-3, with D possibly being TRBD2 (5 bases). Trimming shortened V by 3 bases and J by 0 bases, and 10 bases separated the two germline ends. The CDR3 covers 15 residues. The CDR3 DNA reads as TGTGCCAGCAGTTTTCGACTACCTAGCACAGATACGCAGTATTTT. Residues: CASSFRLPSTDTQYF.

V and J are TRBV9 and TRBJ1-2; D is undetermined. Trimming left V 0 bases short and J 0 bases short, with 0 bases between. CDR3 length: 12 amino acids. From germline, CDR1 is SGDLS and CDR2 YYNGEE. The CDR3 nucleotides read TGTGCCAGCAGCGTAGCTAACTATGGCTACACCTTC. It codes for CASSVANYGYTF. Filled out from reference TRBV9 and TRBJ1-2, the complete variable domain reads DSGVTQTPKHLITATGQRVTLRCSPRSGDLSVYWYQQSLDQGLQFLIQYYNGEERAKGNILERFSAQQFPDLHSELNLSSLELGDSALYFCASSVANYGYTFGSGTRLTVV.

J is TRBJ2-7 and V is TRBV15, with D possibly TRBD1 on 5 matching bases. The germline gives CDR1 LNHNV, CDR2 YYDKDF (reference sequence). V was cut by 1 base and J by 5 bases, with 12 bases left in between. This CDR3 contains 14 residues. The CDR3 coding sequence is TGTGCCACCAGCAGAGGCCAAACAGGAAACGAGCAGTACTTC. Translation gives CATSRGQTGNEQYF. Complete variable domain (other parts from reference TRBV15 and TRBJ2-7): DAMVIQNPRYQVTQFGKPVTLSCSQTLNHNVMYWYQQKSSQAPKLLFHYYDKDFNNEADTPDNFQSRRPNTSFCFLDIRSPGLGDTAMYLCATSRGQTGNEQYFGPGTRLTVT.

The CDR3 protein is CASSLDSSQETQYF. CDR3 DNA sequence: TGCGCCAGCAGCTTGGACAGTTCCCAAGAGACCCAGTACTTC. The chain is built from TRBV5-1 and TRBJ2-5; D is unclear. The V end was cut by 0 bases, the J end by 1 base, with 7 bases between. Germline values: CDR1 SGHRS, CDR2 YFSETQ. The CDR3 sequence is 14 residues long.